This TCR beta chain came from a study of radiation and T cells in renal cell carcinoma. Measured with immunoSEQ multiplex PCR; TCRdb has only the in-frame clones, and not every one. This sample yields 140,000 or so clones, of which 70% to 90% are seen a single time; around 13% belongs to the top ten. Noted time point: baseline pretreatment blood. The sample's treatment: 15 Gy SBRT to primary tumor, nephrectomy 4 weeks later. Radiation-treated patients gave blood at baseline, week 2 and week 4. The sample holds one count of this clone. The antigen is unknown. Germline V gives CDR1 SNHLY, CDR2 FYNNEI. Between the trimmed V and J ends, which lost 0 bases and 4 bases, there was a span of 15 bases. This CDR3 region has 16 residues. Overall study results and limits: In blood, top tumor clones expanded by 2 weeks, shrinking by 4.

The sequence was collected from a woman aged 50 to 65 with renal cell carcinoma. The gene calls are TRBV2 and TRBJ1-2; D is ambiguous. The source material was blood, sampled from a patient whose treatment included radiotherapy and nephrectomy. The CDR3 DNA is TGTGCCAGCAGTGAAGCGCTTTGGGAGGGAGGCTATGGCTACACCTTC. This gives the protein CASSEALWEGGYGYTF.